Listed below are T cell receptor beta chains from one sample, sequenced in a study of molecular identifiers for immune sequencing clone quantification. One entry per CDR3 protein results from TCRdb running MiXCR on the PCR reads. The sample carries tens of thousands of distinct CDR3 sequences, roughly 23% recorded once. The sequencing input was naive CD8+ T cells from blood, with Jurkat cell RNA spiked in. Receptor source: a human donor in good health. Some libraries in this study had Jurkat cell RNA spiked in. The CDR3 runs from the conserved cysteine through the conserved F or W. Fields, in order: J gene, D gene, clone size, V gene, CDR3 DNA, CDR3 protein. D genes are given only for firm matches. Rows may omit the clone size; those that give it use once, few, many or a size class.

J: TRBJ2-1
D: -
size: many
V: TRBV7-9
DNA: TGTGCCAGCAGCGCGCTAGGGCTTGAGCAGTTCTTC
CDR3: CASSALGLEQFF

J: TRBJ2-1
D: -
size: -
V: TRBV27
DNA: TGTGCCAGCAGTTCACCGGGAGACAATGAGCAGTTCTTC
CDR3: CASSSPGDNEQFF

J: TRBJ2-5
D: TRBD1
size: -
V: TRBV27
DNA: TGTGCCAGCAGCCCTATCAGGGTACGGACAGGGGGCGGAGAGACCCAGTACTTC
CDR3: CASSPIRVRTGGGETQYF

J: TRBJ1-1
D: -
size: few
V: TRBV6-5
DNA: TGTGCCAGCAGTTACTTGCAGGACACTGAAGCTTTCTTT
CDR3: CASSYLQDTEAFF

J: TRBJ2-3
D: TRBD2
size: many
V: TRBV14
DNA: TGTGCCAGCAGCCCACGACTAGCGGGAATCACAGATACGCAGTATTTT
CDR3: CASSPRLAGITDTQYF

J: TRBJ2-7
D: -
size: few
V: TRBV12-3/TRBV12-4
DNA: TGTGCCAGCAGCCCTCCCGCCGGGCCCCCCTACTACGAGCAGTACTTC
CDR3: CASSPPAGPPYYEQYF

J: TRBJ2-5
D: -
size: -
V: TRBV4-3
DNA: TGCGCCAGCAGCCCGGAGCGGTTAACGATTCGAGAGACCCAGTACTTC
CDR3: CASSPERLTIRETQYF

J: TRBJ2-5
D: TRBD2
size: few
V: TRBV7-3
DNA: TGTGCCAGCAGCCCCGGACTAGCGGGAGAAGAGACCCAGTACTTC
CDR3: CASSPGLAGEETQYF

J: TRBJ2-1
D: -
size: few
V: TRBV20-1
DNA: TGCAGTGCTAGTTTCCGTCTTTCCGGCAATGAGCAGTTCTTC
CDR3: CSASFRLSGNEQFF

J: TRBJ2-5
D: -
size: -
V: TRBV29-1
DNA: TGCAGCGTTGATGGAGGCAGGGGAACTACCCAAGCGCCCCAGTACTTC
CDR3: CSVDGGRGTTQAPQYF

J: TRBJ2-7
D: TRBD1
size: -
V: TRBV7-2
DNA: TGTGCCCGCAGCCTTGCCAGGGGGCCCTCCACGCAATACTTC
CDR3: CARSLARGPSTQYF

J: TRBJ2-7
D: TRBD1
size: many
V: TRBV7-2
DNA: TGTGCCAGCAGCCCGCGGACAGGGAACGACGAGCAGTACTTC
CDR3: CASSPRTGNDEQYF

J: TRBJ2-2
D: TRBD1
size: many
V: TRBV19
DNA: TGTGCCAGTACCATAATCTACAGGACAGGGGGCCCCGGGGAGCTGTTTTTT
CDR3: CASTIIYRTGGPGELFF

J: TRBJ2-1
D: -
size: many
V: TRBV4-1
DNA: TGCGCCAGCAGCCATTTACAGAACAATGAGCAGTTCTTC
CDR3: CASSHLQNNEQFF

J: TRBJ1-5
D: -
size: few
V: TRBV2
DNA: TGTGCCAGCAGTGAAGCGGTACAGAGCAATCAGCCCCAGCATTTT
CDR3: CASSEAVQSNQPQHF

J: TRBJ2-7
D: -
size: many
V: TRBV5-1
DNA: TGCGCCAGCAGCTTGGAGTGGGGCCCCTACGAGCAGTACTTC
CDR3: CASSLEWGPYEQYF